Below are 7 T cell receptor beta chains sequenced from a single sample in a study of T cell responses to AZD1222 COVID-19 vaccine. Sequenced by immunoSEQ multiplex PCR; TCRdb stores in-frame clones only, minus some. In the table there are around 200,000 clones, roughly 93% of which are singletons. The material sequenced was peripheral blood, taken on day 0 of AZD1222 vaccination. The receptors were sampled from an adult in good health.

J is TRBJ2-7 and V is TRBV2, with D unclear. This CDR3 contains 13 residues. Trimming took 0 bases from V and 6 from J, leaving 9 bases between them. CDR1 is SNHLY, CDR2 FYNNEI, per germline. The CDR3 DNA reads as TGTGCCAGCAGTGAAGCTCCTTTGGGCGAGCAGTACTTC. Protein: CASSEAPLGEQYF.

The chain links TRBV11-2 to TRBJ2-7, with D perhaps TRBD1 (6 bases). The CDR3 is made up of 15 amino acids. Per germline, CDR1 SGHAT and CDR2 FQNNGV. The V and J ends lost 1 base and 4 bases respectively, with 14 bases between them. The CDR3 spells CASSLVAGVGYEQYF. CDR3 sequence (DNA): TGTGCCAGCAGCTTAGTGGCAGGGGTCGGGTACGAGCAGTACTTC. Supplemented by reference TRBV11-2 and TRBJ2-7, the full variable domain reads EAGVAQSPRYKIIEKRQSVAFWCNPISGHATLYWYQQILGQGPKLLIQFQNNGVVDDSQLPKDRFSAERLKGVDSTLKIQPAKLEDSAVYLCASSLVAGVGYEQYFGPGTRLTVT.

The gene calls are TRBV14 and TRBJ2-3; the match to TRBD2 covers 7 bases. V lost 2 bases, J lost 0 bases, and 8 bases stayed unmatched. This CDR3 has 17 amino acids. From germline, CDR1 is SGHDN and CDR2 FVKESK. As DNA, the CDR3 is TGTGCCAGCAGCCAACCCCCCGGCGGGGGAAGCACAGATACGCAGTATTTT. As protein: CASSQPPGGGSTDTQYF.

The rearrangement links TRBV3-1 (or the pseudogene TRBV3-2) to TRBJ2-7; a possible D gene is TRBD2 (6 bases). Germline lookup yields CDR1 LGHDT and CDR2 YNNKEL (reference sequence). CDR3 length: 13 amino acids. V was trimmed by 0 bases and J by 6 bases, leaving 9 bases between them. Here the CDR3 reads CASSQDGGSEQYF. DNA for the CDR3: TGTGCCAGCAGCCAAGACGGAGGGTCCGAGCAGTACTTC.

The chain links TRBV7-6 to TRBJ2-7; 8 bases match TRBD2. Germline V gene sequence: CDR1 SGHVS, CDR2 FNYEAQ. J lost 3 bases, V lost 5 bases, and 12 bases had no gene match. The CDR3 totals 16 residues. CDR3 bases: TGTGCCAGCAGCCCCGGTGGTAGCGGGACAATCTACGAGCAGTACTTC. Its protein is CASSPGGSGTIYEQYF.

The V call is TRBV15, the J call TRBJ2-7, with D unclear. The CDR3 is 14 residues long. The germline V and J ends were trimmed by 0 bases and 3 bases, with 9 bases remaining between them. Germline CDR1 and CDR2: LNHNV and YYDKDF (reference sequence). The CDR3 protein is CATSRDWADYEQYF. The CDR3 bases are TGTGCCACCAGCAGAGATTGGGCAGACTACGAGCAGTACTTC.

The chain carries TRBV28 and TRBJ1-2, with TRBD1 matching 7 bases. Germline CDR1 is MDHEN and CDR2 is SYDVKM. J lost 5 bases, V lost 4 bases, and 4 bases had no gene match. CDR3 length equals 13 residues. Here the CDR3 DNA reads TGTGCCAGCAGTTCGGGACAGAATTATGGCTACACCTTC. This sequence encodes CASSSGQNYGYTF.